This entry concerns a single T cell receptor (beta chain). The data were obtained in a study of cytomegalovirus exposure and HLA in healthy donors. The ends lost 4 bases at V and 3 bases at J; junction bases unmatched: 4. The germline gives CDR1 SGHTA, CDR2 FQGTGA. CDR3 size: 16 residues. Amplification used 60 Vbeta primers and 13 Jbeta primers. The data were produced by immunoSEQ multiplex PCR, yet TCRdb's version contains in-frame clones alone and is incomplete. The sample includes over 30,000 clones. The specimen sequenced was PBMCs. This clonotype was obtained from a man in his forties in good health and CMV-seronegative. The chain recombines TRBV7-3 with TRBJ2-2; 11 bases fit TRBD2. The CDR3 DNA reads as TGTGCCAGCAGCTCGTTGGGACTAGCGGACACCGGGGAGCTGTTTTTT. The encoded protein is CASSSLGLADTGELFF.